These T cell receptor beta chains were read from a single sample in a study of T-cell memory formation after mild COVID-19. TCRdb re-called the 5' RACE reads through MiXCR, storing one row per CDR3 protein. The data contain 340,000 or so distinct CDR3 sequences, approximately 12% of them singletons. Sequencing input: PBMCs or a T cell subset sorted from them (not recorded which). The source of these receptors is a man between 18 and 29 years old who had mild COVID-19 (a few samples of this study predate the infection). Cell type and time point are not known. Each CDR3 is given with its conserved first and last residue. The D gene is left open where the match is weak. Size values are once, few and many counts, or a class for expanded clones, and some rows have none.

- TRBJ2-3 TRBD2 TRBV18 TGTGCCAGCTCACCAAGGGCTAGCGGGGGTCGGTATACGCAGTATTTT CASSPRASGGRYTQYF
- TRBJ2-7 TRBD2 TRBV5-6 TGTGCCAGCAGCTTGGAGACTAGCGGGGGCCACGAGCAGTACTTC CASSLETSGGHEQYF
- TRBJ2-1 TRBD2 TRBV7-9 TGTGCCAGCAGCTGGGACCGGGACTACAACGATGAGCAGTTCTTC CASSWDRDYNDEQFF
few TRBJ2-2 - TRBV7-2 TGTGCCAGCAGCTGGGACACGAACACCGGGGAGCTGTTTTTT CASSWDTNTGELFF
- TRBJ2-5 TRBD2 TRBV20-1 TGCAGTGCTAGAATTGGGACTAGCGGGGTCGAGACCCAGTACTTC CSARIGTSGVETQYF
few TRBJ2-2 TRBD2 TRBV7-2 TGTGCCAGCAGTGCGACTATGCGGGGGACCACCGGGGAGCTGTTTTTT CASSATMRGTTGELFF
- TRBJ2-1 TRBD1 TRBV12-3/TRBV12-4 TGTGCCAGCACCCCCCGGACAGGGGGCTACAATGAGCAGTTCTTC CASTPRTGGYNEQFF
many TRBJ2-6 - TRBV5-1 TGCGCCAGCAGCTTGGGACCCTCTGGGGCCAACGTCCTGACTTTC CASSLGPSGANVLTF
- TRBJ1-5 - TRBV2 TGTGCCAGCAGGGGTTCATCGCAGCCCCAGCATTTT CASRGSSQPQHF
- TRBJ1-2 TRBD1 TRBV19 TGTGCCGCCGAAACCGGGACAGGGTACTATGGCTACACCTTC CAAETGTGYYGYTF
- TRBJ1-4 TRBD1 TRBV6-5 TGTGCCAGCAGTTACGCGGGACAGGGTGAAAAACTGTTTTTT CASSYAGQGEKLFF
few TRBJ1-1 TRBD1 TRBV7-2 TGTGCCAGCAGCTGGGGACAGTGGAACACTGAAGCTTTCTTT CASSWGQWNTEAFF
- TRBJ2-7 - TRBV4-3 TGCGCCAGCAGCCAAGCGGCGGACAGTTATTACGAGCAGTACTTC CASSQAADSYYEQYF
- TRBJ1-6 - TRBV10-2 TGCGCCAGCAGTGAGTCGATCGGGTTCCCCCTCCACTTT CASSESIGFPLHF
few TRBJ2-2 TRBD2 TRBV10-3 TGTGCCACCCGGAGCGGGGGGTACACCGGGGAGCTGTTTTTT CATRSGGYTGELFF
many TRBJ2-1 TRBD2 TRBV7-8 TGTGCCAGCAGGACTAGCGGGAACAATGAGCAGTTCTTC CASRTSGNNEQFF
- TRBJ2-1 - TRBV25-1 TGTGCCAGCAGGAGGGGCCCTGAGCAGTTCTTC CASRRGPEQFF
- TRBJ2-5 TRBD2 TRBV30 TGTGCATGGGGGGGAGGCGGGGTAGCGACCCAGTACTTC CAWGGGGVATQYF
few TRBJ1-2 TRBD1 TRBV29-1 TGCAGCGTTGCCAGACAGGGGAGCGGCTACACCTTC CSVARQGSGYTF
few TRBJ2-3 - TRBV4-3 TGCGCCAGCAGCCAAGAGAGTAAGGAAACGCAGTATTTT CASSQESKETQYF
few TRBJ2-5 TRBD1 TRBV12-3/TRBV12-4 TGTGCCAGCTTGTGGACAGGGGGTTTAGAGACCCAGTACTTC CASLWTGGLETQYF
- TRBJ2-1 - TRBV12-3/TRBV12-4 TGTGCCAGCAGTTTCGCGTCAGGGGTCGGTTCTGAGCAGTTCTTC CASSFASGVGSEQFF
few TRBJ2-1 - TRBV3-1 TGTGCCAGCAGCCGAGACACCACGAGCAATGAGCAGTTCTTC CASSRDTTSNEQFF
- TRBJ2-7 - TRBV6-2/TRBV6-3 TGTGCCAGCAGCCGGGACGCCGCCTACGAGCAGTACTTC CASSRDAAYEQYF
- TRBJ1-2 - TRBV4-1 TGCGCCAGCAGCCCGACCCCACAGGTTGTTGACTATGGCTACACCTTC CASSPTPQVVDYGYTF
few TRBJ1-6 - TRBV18 TGTGCCAGCTCTCCGAGGCTTCACTCCTATAATTCACCCCTCCACTTT CASSPRLHSYNSPLHF
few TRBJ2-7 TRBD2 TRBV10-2 TGCGCCAGCAGTGGGACTAGCGGGGGGGTCGGCGAGCAGTACTTC CASSGTSGGVGEQYF
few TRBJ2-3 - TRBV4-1 TGCGCCAGCAGCCACCTTGACTTGTTCAGCACAGATACGCAGTATTTT CASSHLDLFSTDTQYF
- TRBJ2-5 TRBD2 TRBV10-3 TGTGCCATCAGTGAGCGCGGGCGGGGGAGGCAGCAAGAGACCCAGTACTTC CAISERGRGRQQETQYF
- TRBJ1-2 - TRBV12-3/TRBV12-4 TGTGCCAGCAGTTTAGGTCCAGGGGCCTCCGGTGGCTACACCTTC CASSLGPGASGGYTF
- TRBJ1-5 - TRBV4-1 TGCGCCAGCAGCCGACGGACAGATGATCAGCCCCAGCATTTT CASSRRTDDQPQHF
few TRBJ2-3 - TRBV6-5 TGTGCCAGCAGCGCTGACTTGTATACGCAGTATTTT CASSADLYTQYF
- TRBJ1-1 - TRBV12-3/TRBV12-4 TGTGCCAGCAGTTACCCATCAAGGCCGAACACTGAAGCTTTCTTT CASSYPSRPNTEAFF
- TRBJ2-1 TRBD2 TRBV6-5 TGTGCCAGCGTCGGAGTTAGCGGGGCGCTCAATGAGCAGTTCTTC CASVGVSGALNEQFF
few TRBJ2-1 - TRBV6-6 TGTGCCAGCTTACTCCACGGGTCCTACAATGAGCAGTTCTTC CASLLHGSYNEQFF
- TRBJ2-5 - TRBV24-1 TGTGCCACCAGTGGGACAGAACTACAAGAGACCCAGTACTTC CATSGTELQETQYF
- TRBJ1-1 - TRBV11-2 TGTGCCAGCACCCCAAGAAAGGCAGCTTTCTTT CASTPRKAAFF
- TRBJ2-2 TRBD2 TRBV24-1 TGTGCCACCGGGGGACTAGCGGGGGGGCCGAGCGGGGAGCTGTTTTTT CATGGLAGGPSGELFF
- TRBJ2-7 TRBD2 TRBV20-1 TGCAGTGCTAGCGGGGGGGGAAGCTCCTACGAGCAGTACTTC CSASGGGSSYEQYF
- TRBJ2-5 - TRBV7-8 TGTGCCAGCAGCTTAGATGGGGGGCGCTCAGAGACCCAGTACTTC CASSLDGGRSETQYF
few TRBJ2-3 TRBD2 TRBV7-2 TGTGCCAGCAGCTTAGCTAGCGGGGCAGATACGCAGTATTTT CASSLASGADTQYF
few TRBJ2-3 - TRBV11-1 TGTGCCAGCAGCCCTGGGGACGGGCCCATAGATACGCAGTATTTT CASSPGDGPIDTQYF
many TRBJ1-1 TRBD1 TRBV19 TGTGCCAGTAATTCCTATGACAGGGGGCAAGAGGACACTGAAGCTTTCTTT CASNSYDRGQEDTEAFF
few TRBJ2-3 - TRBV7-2 TGTGCCAGCAGCTTCAGGATCAGCACAGATACGCAGTATTTT CASSFRISTDTQYF
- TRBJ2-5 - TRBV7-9 TGTGCCAGCAGCTTACGGCCCGGGACCCAGTACTTC CASSLRPGTQYF
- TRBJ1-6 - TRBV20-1 TGCAGTGCTAGCGGGGGGCAAGTCTATAATTCACCCCTCCACTTT CSASGGQVYNSPLHF
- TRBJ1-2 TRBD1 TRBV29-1 TGCAGCGCAGGACAGGGTTACTATGGCTACACCTTC CSAGQGYYGYTF
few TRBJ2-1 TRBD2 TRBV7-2 TGTGCCAGCAGCTCCGGGACTAGTTTTTATGAGCAGTTCTTC CASSSGTSFYEQFF
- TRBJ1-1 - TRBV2 TGTGCCAGCAGCCATTATGGACAGACTAACACTGAAGCTTTCTTT CASSHYGQTNTEAFF
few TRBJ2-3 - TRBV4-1 TGCGCCAGCAGCCACGGGGGGCGCGAGAATACGCAGTATTTT CASSHGGRENTQYF
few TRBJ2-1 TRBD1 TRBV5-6 TGTGCCAGCAGCCAGGGGGTGGGTTACAATGAGCAGTTCTTC CASSQGVGYNEQFF
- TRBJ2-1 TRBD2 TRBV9 TGTGCCAGCAGCCCGATGGGACTAGCGGGGGCTGAGCAGTTCTTC CASSPMGLAGAEQFF
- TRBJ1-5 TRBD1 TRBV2 TGTGCCAGCGGGGGGACAGGGGCGGTTCAGCCCCAGCATTTT CASGGTGAVQPQHF
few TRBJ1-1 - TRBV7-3 TGTGCCAGCAGCTTAACGGCAGGAGAAGCTTTCTTT CASSLTAGEAFF
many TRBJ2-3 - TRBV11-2 TGTGCCAGCAGGGGTCTCAGGGTCCACACAGATACGCAGTATTTT CASRGLRVHTDTQYF
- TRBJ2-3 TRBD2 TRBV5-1 TGCGCCAGCAGCTTGGGGCTAGCGGTTCCCACAGATACGCAGTATTTT CASSLGLAVPTDTQYF
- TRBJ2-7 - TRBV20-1 TGCAGTGCCCGTACTAGTGTTGAGCAGTACTTC CSARTSVEQYF
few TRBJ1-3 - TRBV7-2 TGTGCCAGCAGCTTATTTTCTTCGGCAGGCCCCCTCTCTGGAAACACCATATATTTT CASSLFSSAGPLSGNTIYF
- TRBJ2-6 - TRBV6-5 TGTGCCAGCAGTTACGCCGGGACTGAGAACGTCCTGACTTTC CASSYAGTENVLTF